The present TCR beta chain was sequenced within a study of T cell changes during pregnancy in multiple sclerosis. The V gene end was trimmed by 0 bases and the J gene end by 11 bases; junction bases not matched to a gene: 6. The CDR3 extends over 14 amino acids. CDR1 and CDR2 (germline): SGHRS, YFSETQ. Sequencing used immunoSEQ multiplex PCR; TCRdb keeps in-frame clones, though not all of them. Of 65,000 to 90,000 clones listed, around 90% were seen once; the top ten hold 0.29%. The V and J genes are TRBV5-1 and TRBJ2-3, with 10 bases fitting TRBD2. The TCR comes from a female donor with multiple sclerosis, enrolled in a pregnancy study. Sequenced material: CD4+ T cells from peripheral blood mononuclear cells, taken after pregnancy. CDR3 in amino acids: CASSLAGASGGQYF. The CDR3 DNA reads TGCGCCAGCAGCTTGGCCGGGGCTAGCGGGGGGCAGTATTTT. Combining the CDR3 with reference TRBV5-1 and TRBJ2-3 gives the whole variable domain KAGVTQTPRYLIKTRGQQVTLSCSPISGHRSVSWYQQTPGQGLQFLFEYFSETQRNKGNFPGRFSGRQFSNSRSEMNVSTLELGDSALYLCASSLAGASGGQYFGPGTRLTVL.